This is a list of T cell receptor beta chains from one sample in a study of glioma-infiltrating T cells after dendritic cell vaccination. Sequencing used immunoSEQ multiplex PCR; TCRdb keeps in-frame clones, though not all of them. The sample includes fewer than 90,000 clones, 75% to 90% of them seen just once. Sequenced here: blood, sampled after dendritic cell vaccination. Receptor source: a human donor with glioblastoma. Each CDR3 is given with its conserved first and last residue. The order of the fields is D gene, V gene, J gene, clone size, CDR3 protein, CDR3 DNA. D genes are given only for firm matches. Not every row has a clone size; where given, it reads once, few, many or a size class.

>TRBD1|TRBV7-8|TRBJ1-1|few
CASSLMVGTGLMNTEAFF
TGTGCCAGCAGCTTAATGGTCGGGACAGGCCTCATGAACACTGAAGCTTTCTTT
>.|TRBV6-1|TRBJ2-2|.
CASRGTKANTGELFF
TGTGCCAGCAGGGGGACAAAAGCGAACACCGGGGAGCTGTTTTTT
>.|TRBV4-2|TRBJ2-1|.
CASSQDPSQGEQFF
TGTGCCAGCAGCCAAGATCCCAGCCAGGGCGAGCAGTTCTTC
>TRBD2|TRBV9|TRBJ2-1|once
CASSVAGGAHNEQFF
TGTGCCAGCAGCGTAGCCGGGGGGGCCCACAATGAGCAGTTCTTC
>.|TRBV5-1|TRBJ1-2|.
CASSSSSGNYGYTF
TGCGCCAGCAGCTCCAGCTCAGGGAACTATGGCTACACCTTC
>TRBD1|TRBV25-1|TRBJ1-1|.
CASSDPRTGDDTEAFF
TGTGCCAGCAGTGATCCAAGGACAGGGGACGACACTGAAGCTTTCTTT
>.|TRBV30|TRBJ1-1|.
CAWRADKNTEAFF
TGTGCCTGGAGGGCGGACAAGAACACTGAAGCTTTCTTT
>TRBD2|TRBV9|TRBJ2-2|.
CASSVLAGDTGELFF
TGTGCCAGCAGCGTACTAGCGGGGGACACCGGGGAGCTGTTTTTT
>TRBD2|TRBV30|TRBJ2-2|.
CAWSGTSGSLTGELFF
TGTGCCTGGAGTGGGACTAGCGGGTCACTCACCGGGGAGCTGTTTTTT
>.|TRBV19|TRBJ2-1|.
CASSIILGGVKSYNEQFF
TGTGCCAGTAGTATTATTTTAGGGGGGGTGAAATCCTACAATGAGCAGTTCTTC
>.|TRBV4-3|TRBJ1-1|.
CASSQRWAAGSEAFF
TGCGCCAGCAGCCAAAGATGGGCAGCCGGGAGTGAAGCTTTCTTT
>TRBD1|TRBV19|TRBJ1-5|.
CASWGGQGSLYQPQHF
TGTGCCAGCTGGGGGGGACAGGGTTCGTTATATCAGCCCCAGCATTTT
>.|TRBV5-8|TRBJ1-2|few
CASTLDRNNYGYTF
TGTGCCAGCACCTTAGACAGGAACAACTATGGCTACACCTTC
>TRBD1|TRBV10-3|TRBJ2-5|.
CAISPDRVSQETQYF
TGTGCCATCAGCCCGGACAGGGTGTCGCAAGAGACCCAGTACTTC
>.|TRBV7-9|TRBJ2-7|.
CASSLVPGTWETGEQYF
TGTGCCAGCAGCTTAGTGCCGGGGACTTGGGAAACCGGCGAGCAGTACTTC
>.|TRBV7-3|TRBJ1-1|.
CASSRTGGTEAFF
TGTGCCAGCAGCCGAACGGGGGGCACTGAAGCTTTCTTT
>.|TRBV19|TRBJ2-6|.
CASSFDSSGANVLTF
TGTGCCAGTAGTTTTGACAGCTCTGGGGCCAACGTCCTGACTTTC
>.|TRBV2|TRBJ1-5|.
CASSDKQFNQPQHF
TGTGCCAGCAGTGACAAACAGTTTAATCAGCCCCAGCATTTT
>TRBD1|TRBV7-9|TRBJ1-6|once
CASGDRTHSPLHF
TGTGCCAGCGGGGACAGGACCCATTCACCCCTCCACTTT
>TRBD1|TRBV9|TRBJ2-1|.
CASSGQTGKSNEQFF
TGTGCCAGCAGCGGACAGACAGGGAAATCCAATGAGCAGTTCTTC
>TRBD2|TRBV4-3|TRBJ2-7|.
CASSQDLRGGYEQYF
TGCGCCAGCAGCCAAGATCTCCGGGGGGGTTACGAGCAGTACTTC
>.|TRBV19|TRBJ2-7|.
CASSMSGYEQYF
TGTGCCAGTAGTATGTCAGGGTACGAGCAGTACTTC
>.|TRBV15|TRBJ1-5|.
CATSRGWERGQPQHF
TGTGCCACCAGCAGAGGATGGGAGCGGGGACAGCCCCAGCATTTT
>TRBD1|TRBV9|TRBJ1-5|.
CASSVDGTGVDQPQHF
TGTGCCAGCAGCGTAGACGGGACAGGTGTTGATCAGCCCCAGCATTTT
>TRBD1|TRBV12-5|TRBJ1-2|.
CASGLGFDRGFGGYTF
TGTGCTAGTGGTTTGGGCTTCGACAGGGGCTTTGGTGGCTACACCTTC
>.|TRBV2|TRBJ1-3|.
CASSEAGYTIYF
TGTGCCAGCAGTGAGGCAGGGTACACCATATATTTT
>TRBD1|TRBV2|TRBJ1-4|.
CASSGTGGSGKKLFF
TGTGCCAGCAGTGGTACAGGGGGAAGTGGAAAAAAACTGTTTTTT
>.|TRBV5-4|TRBJ1-1|.
CATSADSLNTEAFF
TGTGCCACCTCAGCTGACAGTCTGAACACTGAAGCTTTCTTT